This record looks at one TCR beta chain sequence and its context. Its antigen is unknown. With V trimmed by 5 bases and J by 4 bases, 5 bases remained unmatched. Germline-derived CDR1 and CDR2 are SEHNR and FQNEAQ (reference sequence). The CDR3 loop spans 14 amino acids. This specimen comes from a study of identical twins. Broader study findings: When twins shared out-of-frame alpha sequences, those sequences had excess low generation probability.

A universal primer site was created by template switching, with the cDNA bearing unique molecular identifiers. From the 5' RACE reads, TCRdb called clonotypes with MiXCR, one entry per CDR3 protein. Among hundreds of thousands of distinct CDR3 sequences listed, 8.6% were seen once. This sample was shared with a second study, whose subject was yellow fever vaccine responses in identical twins.

The chain links TRBV7-9 to TRBJ1-5; 7 nucleotides align to TRBD1. The receptor comes from a woman younger than 35 in good health. Sample: PBMCs. The DNA for the CDR3 is TGTGCCAGCAGCCAGGGGACAGCTAATCAGCCCCAGCATTTT. Its protein product is CASSQGTANQPQHF. Combining the CDR3 with reference TRBV7-9 and TRBJ1-5 gives the whole variable domain DTGVSQNPRHKITKRGQNVTFRCDPISEHNRLYWYRQTLGQGPEFLTYFQNEAQLEKSRLLSDRFSAERPKGSFSTLEIQRTEQGDSAMYLCASSQGTANQPQHFGDGTRLSIL.